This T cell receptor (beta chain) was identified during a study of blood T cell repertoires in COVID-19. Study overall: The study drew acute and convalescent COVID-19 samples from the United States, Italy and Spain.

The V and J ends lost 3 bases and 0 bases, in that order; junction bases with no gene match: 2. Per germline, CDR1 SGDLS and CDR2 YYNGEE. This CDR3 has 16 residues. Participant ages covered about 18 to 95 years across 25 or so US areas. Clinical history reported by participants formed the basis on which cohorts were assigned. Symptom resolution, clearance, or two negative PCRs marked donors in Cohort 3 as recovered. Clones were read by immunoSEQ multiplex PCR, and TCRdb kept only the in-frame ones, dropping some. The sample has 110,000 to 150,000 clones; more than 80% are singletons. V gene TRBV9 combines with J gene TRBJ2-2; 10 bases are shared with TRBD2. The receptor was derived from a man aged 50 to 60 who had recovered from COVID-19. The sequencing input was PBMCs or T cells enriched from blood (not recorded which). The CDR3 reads CASSASGSPNTGELFF. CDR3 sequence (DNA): TGTGCCAGCAGCGCTAGCGGGAGCCCGAACACCGGGGAGCTGTTTTTT.